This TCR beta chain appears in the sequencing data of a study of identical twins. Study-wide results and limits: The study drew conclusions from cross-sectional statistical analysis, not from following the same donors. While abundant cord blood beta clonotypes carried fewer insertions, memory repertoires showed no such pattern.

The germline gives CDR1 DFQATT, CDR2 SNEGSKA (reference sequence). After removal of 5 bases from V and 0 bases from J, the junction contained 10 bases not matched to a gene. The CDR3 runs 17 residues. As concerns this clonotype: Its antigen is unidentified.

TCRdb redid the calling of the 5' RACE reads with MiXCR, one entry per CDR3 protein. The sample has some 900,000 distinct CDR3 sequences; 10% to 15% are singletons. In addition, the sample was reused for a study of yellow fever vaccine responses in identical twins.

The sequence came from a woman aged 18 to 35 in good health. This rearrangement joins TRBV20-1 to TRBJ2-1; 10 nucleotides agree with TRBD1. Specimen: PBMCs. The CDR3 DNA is TGCAGTGCTTCCGGGACAGGGGCTTACATCTCCTACAATGAGCAGTTCTTC. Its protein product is CSASGTGAYISYNEQFF.